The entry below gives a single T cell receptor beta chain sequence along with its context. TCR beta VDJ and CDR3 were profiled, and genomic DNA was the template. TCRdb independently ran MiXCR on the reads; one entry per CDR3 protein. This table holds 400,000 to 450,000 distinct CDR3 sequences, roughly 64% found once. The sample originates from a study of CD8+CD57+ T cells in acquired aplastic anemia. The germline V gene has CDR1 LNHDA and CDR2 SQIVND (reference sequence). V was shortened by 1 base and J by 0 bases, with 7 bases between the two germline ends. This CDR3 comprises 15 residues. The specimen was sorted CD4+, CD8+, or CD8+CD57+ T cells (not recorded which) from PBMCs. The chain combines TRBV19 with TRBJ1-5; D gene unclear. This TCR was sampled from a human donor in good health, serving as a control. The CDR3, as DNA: TGTGCCAGTAGTATAGGGGAGAATAGCAATCAGCCCCAGCATTTT. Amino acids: CASSIGENSNQPQHF.